These T cell receptor beta chains were read from a single sample in a study of lymphopenia after photon versus proton radiotherapy. Produced via immunoSEQ multiplex PCR; TCRdb's table is partial and in-frame only. The sample contains tens of thousands of clones, about 82% of which appear only once. The sequenced sample was peripheral blood, obtained from a patient treated with proton-based radiotherapy. These receptor sequences come from a woman in her seventies with pancreatic cancer. Some clones in this sample may be carry-over from other donors' samples. Each CDR3 is given with its conserved first and last residue. Each record gives: V gene, D gene, clone size, J gene, CDR3 protein, CDR3 DNA. A D gene is named only where the DNA matches it firmly. Clone size appears in some rows only: once, few, many, or a class for an expanded clone.

V gene: TRBV6-1
D gene: TRBD2
clone size: NA
J gene: TRBJ2-1
CDR3 protein: CASSEAQVVAGASNEQFF
CDR3 DNA: TGTGCCAGCAGTGAAGCGCAGGTAGTAGCGGGAGCTTCGAATGAGCAGTTCTTC

V gene: TRBV5-1
D gene: NA
clone size: NA
J gene: TRBJ2-2
CDR3 protein: CASSFQDSAGELFF
CDR3 DNA: TGCGCCAGCAGCTTTCAGGACAGTGCCGGGGAGCTGTTTTTT

V gene: TRBV18
D gene: NA
clone size: NA
J gene: TRBJ1-2
CDR3 protein: CASSPGGKDYGYTF
CDR3 DNA: TGTGCCAGCTCACCAGGAGGAAAGGACTATGGCTACACCTTC

V gene: TRBV27
D gene: NA
clone size: NA
J gene: TRBJ1-2
CDR3 protein: CASSLEGRLNYGYTF
CDR3 DNA: TGTGCCAGCAGTTTAGAGGGGCGCTTGAACTATGGCTACACCTTC

V gene: TRBV19
D gene: NA
clone size: NA
J gene: TRBJ2-6
CDR3 protein: CASTSRGAGANVLTF
CDR3 DNA: TGTGCCAGTACGTCCAGGGGCGCCGGGGCCAACGTCCTGACTTTC

V gene: TRBV14
D gene: NA
clone size: once
J gene: TRBJ2-3
CDR3 protein: CASSQGYSVTDTQYF
CDR3 DNA: TGTGCCAGCAGCCAGGGCTATTCGGTTACAGATACGCAGTATTTT

V gene: TRBV27
D gene: NA
clone size: NA
J gene: TRBJ1-5
CDR3 protein: CASSLSGGRQPQHF
CDR3 DNA: TGTGCCAGCAGTTTATCAGGGGGGAGACAGCCCCAGCATTTT

V gene: TRBV5-1
D gene: NA
clone size: NA
J gene: TRBJ1-1
CDR3 protein: CASSLEGNRNTEAFF
CDR3 DNA: TGCGCCAGCAGCTTGGAAGGGAACCGGAACACTGAAGCTTTCTTT

V gene: TRBV7-6
D gene: TRBD1
clone size: NA
J gene: TRBJ2-7
CDR3 protein: CASSPRQGIYSYEQYF
CDR3 DNA: TGTGCCAGCAGCCCTAGACAGGGGATATACTCCTACGAGCAGTACTTC

V gene: TRBV19
D gene: NA
clone size: NA
J gene: TRBJ2-7
CDR3 protein: CASSSEPVPSSEQYF
CDR3 DNA: TGTGCCAGTAGTTCTGAACCGGTCCCCTCTAGCGAGCAGTACTTC

V gene: TRBV4-1
D gene: TRBD2
clone size: NA
J gene: TRBJ2-1
CDR3 protein: CASSQGRTSLSEQFF
CDR3 DNA: TGCGCCAGCAGCCAAGGTCGGACTAGTCTCTCTGAGCAGTTCTTC

V gene: TRBV28
D gene: TRBD2
clone size: NA
J gene: TRBJ2-5
CDR3 protein: CASRGNRLAGVETQYF
CDR3 DNA: TGTGCCAGCAGGGGAAATCGACTAGCGGGAGTAGAGACCCAGTACTTC

V gene: TRBV7-6
D gene: NA
clone size: NA
J gene: TRBJ2-5
CDR3 protein: CASSLEGQETQYF
CDR3 DNA: TGTGCCAGCAGCTTAGAAGGTCAAGAGACCCAGTACTTC

V gene: TRBV28
D gene: NA
clone size: NA
J gene: TRBJ1-1
CDR3 protein: CASPPSGTGMNTEAFF
CDR3 DNA: TGTGCCAGCCCACCTTCGGGGACGGGCATGAACACTGAAGCTTTCTTT

V gene: TRBV6-5
D gene: TRBD1
clone size: NA
J gene: TRBJ1-4
CDR3 protein: CASSYLATGEGEKLFF
CDR3 DNA: TGTGCCAGCAGTTACCTGGCGACAGGGGAGGGTGAAAAACTGTTTTTT

V gene: TRBV25-1
D gene: NA
clone size: NA
J gene: TRBJ2-2
CDR3 protein: CASSESGNTGELFF
CDR3 DNA: TGTGCCAGCAGTGAAAGCGGGAACACCGGGGAGCTGTTTTTT

V gene: TRBV5-6
D gene: TRBD1
clone size: NA
J gene: TRBJ1-2
CDR3 protein: CASSWDRGRTLDGYTF
CDR3 DNA: TGTGCCAGCAGCTGGGACAGGGGGCGTACCCTGGATGGCTACACCTTC

V gene: TRBV29-1
D gene: NA
clone size: once
J gene: TRBJ2-7
CDR3 protein: CSVQVGGYEQYF
CDR3 DNA: TGCAGCGTTCAGGTAGGAGGCTACGAGCAGTACTTC

V gene: TRBV10-2
D gene: TRBD1
clone size: NA
J gene: TRBJ1-1
CDR3 protein: CASSGQGRTEAFF
CDR3 DNA: TGCGCCAGCAGTGGACAGGGTCGTACTGAAGCTTTCTTT

V gene: TRBV5-6
D gene: TRBD1
clone size: NA
J gene: TRBJ2-6
CDR3 protein: CASSLRTGGAGANVLTF
CDR3 DNA: TGTGCCAGCAGCTTAAGGACAGGGGGCGCTGGGGCCAACGTCCTGACTTTC

V gene: TRBV18
D gene: NA
clone size: NA
J gene: TRBJ1-2
CDR3 protein: CASSPPEGIGYTF
CDR3 DNA: TGTGCCAGCTCACCACCCGAGGGGATTGGCTACACCTTC

V gene: TRBV25-1
D gene: NA
clone size: NA
J gene: TRBJ1-3
CDR3 protein: CASSEYGARGNTIYF
CDR3 DNA: TGTGCCAGCAGTGAATACGGTGCGCGGGGAAACACCATATATTTT

V gene: TRBV6-5
D gene: NA
clone size: NA
J gene: TRBJ2-7
CDR3 protein: CASSYLPGREYEQYF
CDR3 DNA: TGTGCCAGCAGTTATTTACCGGGCAGGGAGTACGAGCAGTACTTC

V gene: TRBV18
D gene: TRBD2
clone size: NA
J gene: TRBJ2-5
CDR3 protein: CASSPSIAVREEETQYF
CDR3 DNA: TGTGCCAGCTCACCGTCGATAGCCGTGCGGGAGGAAGAGACCCAGTACTTC

V gene: TRBV6-6
D gene: NA
clone size: NA
J gene: TRBJ2-2
CDR3 protein: CASRTENTGELFF
CDR3 DNA: TGTGCCAGCAGGACGGAGAACACCGGGGAGCTGTTTTTT

V gene: TRBV5-5
D gene: NA
clone size: NA
J gene: TRBJ2-7
CDR3 protein: CASSLARGEGYEQYF
CDR3 DNA: TGTGCCAGCAGCTTGGCCAGAGGGGAAGGCTACGAGCAGTACTTC

V gene: TRBV23-1
D gene: TRBD1
clone size: NA
J gene: TRBJ2-7
CDR3 protein: CASSHGQASYEQYF
CDR3 DNA: TGCGCCAGCAGTCACGGACAGGCCTCCTACGAGCAGTACTTC

V gene: TRBV4-3
D gene: NA
clone size: NA
J gene: TRBJ2-2
CDR3 protein: CASSQDSSYTGELFF
CDR3 DNA: TGCGCCAGCAGCCAAGATTCTAGCTACACCGGGGAGCTGTTTTTT

V gene: TRBV10-3
D gene: NA
clone size: once
J gene: TRBJ1-6
CDR3 protein: CAISDSQDNSPLHF
CDR3 DNA: TGTGCCATCAGTGACTCACAGGATAATTCACCCCTCCACTTT

V gene: TRBV29-1
D gene: TRBD1
clone size: few
J gene: TRBJ2-1
CDR3 protein: CSVRGTGYRNEQFF
CDR3 DNA: TGCAGCGTTAGAGGGACAGGGTATAGGAATGAGCAGTTCTTC

V gene: TRBV6-1
D gene: TRBD1
clone size: NA
J gene: TRBJ2-7
CDR3 protein: CASSERTGGIYEQYF
CDR3 DNA: TGTGCCAGCAGTGAGCGGACAGGGGGCATTTACGAGCAGTACTTC

V gene: TRBV6-1
D gene: TRBD1
clone size: NA
J gene: TRBJ2-6
CDR3 protein: CASSGVPGQGFGANVLTF
CDR3 DNA: TGTGCCAGCAGTGGCGTCCCGGGACAGGGGTTCGGGGCCAACGTCCTGACTTTC

V gene: TRBV19
D gene: NA
clone size: NA
J gene: TRBJ2-1
CDR3 protein: CASSIEGGDNEQFF
CDR3 DNA: TGTGCCAGTAGTATCGAGGGAGGTGACAATGAGCAGTTCTTC

V gene: TRBV7-9
D gene: TRBD2
clone size: NA
J gene: TRBJ2-1
CDR3 protein: CASSLGLAGVNEQFF
CDR3 DNA: TGTGCCAGCAGCTTAGGACTAGCGGGGGTCAATGAGCAGTTCTTC

V gene: TRBV11-2
D gene: NA
clone size: NA
J gene: TRBJ1-2
CDR3 protein: CASSLGGLANYGYTF
CDR3 DNA: TGTGCCAGCAGCTTAGGGGGGTTAGCTAACTATGGCTACACCTTC

V gene: TRBV19
D gene: NA
clone size: NA
J gene: TRBJ2-7
CDR3 protein: CASSSSGTGSYEQYF
CDR3 DNA: TGTGCCAGTAGTTCCTCCGGGACGGGCTCCTACGAGCAGTACTTC

V gene: TRBV11-1
D gene: TRBD1
clone size: NA
J gene: TRBJ2-7
CDR3 protein: CASSSPGQGSYEQYF
CDR3 DNA: TGTGCCAGCAGCAGCCCGGGACAGGGATCCTACGAGCAGTACTTC

V gene: TRBV28
D gene: TRBD1
clone size: NA
J gene: TRBJ2-2
CDR3 protein: CASSQQGADGELFF
CDR3 DNA: TGTGCCAGCAGTCAACAGGGGGCGGACGGGGAGCTGTTTTTT

V gene: TRBV7-9
D gene: TRBD2
clone size: NA
J gene: TRBJ2-7
CDR3 protein: CASSPGTSGTPYEQYF
CDR3 DNA: TGTGCCAGCAGTCCCGGGACTAGCGGAACTCCCTACGAGCAGTACTTC

V gene: TRBV6-5
D gene: TRBD1
clone size: NA
J gene: TRBJ1-5
CDR3 protein: CARNRDRGPNQPQHF
CDR3 DNA: TGTGCCAGAAACCGGGACAGGGGCCCCAATCAGCCCCAGCATTTT

V gene: TRBV2
D gene: NA
clone size: NA
J gene: TRBJ1-5
CDR3 protein: CASRVNREFNQPQHF
CDR3 DNA: TGTGCCAGCAGGGTCAACAGGGAATTCAATCAGCCCCAGCATTTT

V gene: TRBV10-2
D gene: TRBD1
clone size: NA
J gene: TRBJ1-1
CDR3 protein: CASRDLTGGNTEAFF
CDR3 DNA: TGCGCCAGCAGAGATTTGACAGGGGGAAACACTGAAGCTTTCTTT

V gene: TRBV19
D gene: NA
clone size: NA
J gene: TRBJ2-3
CDR3 protein: CASSIFRLGFTDTQYF
CDR3 DNA: TGTGCCAGTAGTATATTCCGGCTAGGATTCACAGATACGCAGTATTTT

V gene: TRBV9
D gene: NA
clone size: NA
J gene: TRBJ2-7
CDR3 protein: CASSVAGSRSYEQYF
CDR3 DNA: TGTGCCAGCAGCGTAGCAGGTTCTCGGTCCTACGAGCAGTACTTC